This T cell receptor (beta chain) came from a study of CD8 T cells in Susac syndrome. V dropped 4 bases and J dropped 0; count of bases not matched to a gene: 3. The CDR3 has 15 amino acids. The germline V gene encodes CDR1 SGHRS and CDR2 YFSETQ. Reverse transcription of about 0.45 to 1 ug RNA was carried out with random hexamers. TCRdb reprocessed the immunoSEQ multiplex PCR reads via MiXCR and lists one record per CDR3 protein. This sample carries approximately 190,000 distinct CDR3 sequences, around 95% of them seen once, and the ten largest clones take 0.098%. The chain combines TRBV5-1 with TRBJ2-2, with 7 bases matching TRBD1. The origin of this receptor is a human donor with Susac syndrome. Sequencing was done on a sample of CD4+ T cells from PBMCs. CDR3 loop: CASSEGTANTGELFF. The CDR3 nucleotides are TGCGCCAGCAGCGAGGGGACAGCGAACACCGGGGAGCTGTTTTTT.